This TCR beta chain derives from a study of T cell repertoires in cytomegalovirus infection. The V end lost 3 bases, the J end lost 10 bases, and 10 bases lay between the germline ends. This CDR3 contains 11 residues. CDR1 is MDHEN and CDR2 is SYDVKM in the germline V gene. TCRdb recomputed calls from the reads with MiXCR, one row per CDR3 protein. The sample consists of about 310,000 distinct CDR3 sequences, 25% of them appearing once. Findings of the study overall: CMV carriers with the relevant HLA were identified by cumulative public TCR beta family frequency.

This clonotype came up a few times. The antigen is undetermined. The sequence derives from a human donor in good health (CMV status not recorded). Some clones in this sample may be carry-over from other donors' samples. The chain links TRBV28 to TRBJ2-7; D possibly corresponds to TRBD1 (6 bases). The sequencing here drew on cultured PBMCs, taken from culture after CMV antigen stimulation. The DNA for the CDR3 is TGTGCCAGCAGTTTCGGACAGATCCAGTACTTC. This codes for CASSFGQIQYF.